This TCR beta chain was profiled in a study of blood T cell repertoires in COVID-19. Study details: Both acute and convalescent COVID-19 samples were obtained from the United States, Italy and Spain. PBMCs, B-cell-depleted T cells, or T cells provided the cDNA or gDNA that made up the material.

Authors' methods: How many nucleated cells were present was estimated from reference gene primer amplification. The repertoire was sequenced with immunoSEQ multiplex PCR; TCRdb's copy has only in-frame clones and lacks some. For V, J and clone size, that table is used; D and trimming come from the DNA. The data contain over 110,000 clones, roughly 88% of them singletons. The germline V and J ends were trimmed by 6 bases and 2 bases, with 8 bases remaining between them. Germline CDR1 and CDR2: WSHSY and SAAADI. The CDR3 is made up of 12 amino acids. V and J are TRBV10-2 and TRBJ2-7; a weak D match, TRBD1 (6 bases). Sequences were obtained from peripheral blood. This clonotype originated in a human donor in a cohort sampled during active COVID-19. The CDR3 loop reads CASRDSPYEQYF. The DNA for the CDR3 is TGCGCCAGCAGGGACAGTCCCTACGAGCAGTACTTC.